A selection of T cell receptor beta chains follows, all from one sample in a study of blood T cells in healthy people across ages. TCRdb re-derived calls from the 5' RACE reads in MiXCR, one entry per CDR3 protein. The top ten hold over 6.5% of the sample, which has about 1.4 million distinct CDR3 sequences, approximately 59% seen once. Sequenced material: blood. Every receptor here comes from a man younger than 35 in good health. Each CDR3 is given with its conserved first and last residue. Each record gives: D gene, clone size, V gene, J gene, CDR3 protein, CDR3 DNA. The D gene is left open where the match is weak. Expanded clones are given a class, and other clones once, few, many or no size at all.

NA	NA	TRBV29-1	TRBJ2-5	CSVYGGQMKETQYF	TGCAGCGTTTATGGGGGGCAAATGAAGGAGACCCAGTACTTC
TRBD2	NA	TRBV15	TRBJ2-7	CATSIRTSGYYNEQYF	TGTGCCACCAGCATAAGGACTAGCGGATACTACAATGAGCAGTACTTC
NA	NA	TRBV20-1	TRBJ2-7	CSATGNSRSDEQYF	TGCAGTGCCACCGGGAACTCCCGCTCCGACGAGCAGTACTTC
TRBD2	NA	TRBV3-1	TRBJ2-7	CASSQEVVAGSSYEQYF	TGTGCCAGCAGCCAAGAGGTCGTAGCGGGCAGCTCCTACGAGCAGTACTTC
NA	NA	TRBV15	TRBJ2-6	CATSRVGFSGANVLTF	TGTGCCACCAGCAGAGTCGGCTTCTCTGGGGCCAACGTCCTGACTTTC
TRBD2	NA	TRBV10-3	TRBJ2-1	CAIRSPSGSAEQFF	TGTGCCATCCGTAGTCCTAGCGGGAGCGCTGAGCAGTTCTTC
TRBD1	NA	TRBV6-6	TRBJ1-5	CASRPPGQADQPQHF	TGTGCCAGCAGACCACCGGGACAGGCCGATCAGCCCCAGCATTTT
NA	few	TRBV14	TRBJ2-1	CASSQGYASARSSYNEQFF	TGTGCCAGCAGCCAAGGGTATGCTAGCGCCCGAAGCTCCTACAATGAGCAGTTCTTC
NA	NA	TRBV9	TRBJ1-5	CASSVDYGPQHF	TGTGCCAGCAGCGTAGATTACGGACCCCAGCATTTT
NA	few	TRBV15	TRBJ1-4	CATSRDRGEGEKLFF	TGTGCCACCAGCAGAGATCGAGGGGAAGGCGAAAAACTGTTTTTT
NA	NA	TRBV6-6	TRBJ2-1	CASSDYSYNEQFF	TGTGCCAGCAGTGACTACTCCTACAATGAGCAGTTCTTC
NA	NA	TRBV20-1	TRBJ1-5	CSATSPAAQHF	TGCAGTGCTACCAGCCCCGCGGCCCAGCATTTT
NA	NA	TRBV11-2	TRBJ1-2	CASSVTMGPPPNYGYTF	TGTGCCAGCAGCGTCACCATGGGGCCTCCCCCTAACTATGGCTACACCTTC
TRBD1	NA	TRBV4-1	TRBJ1-2	CASSQERRDRGNYGYTF	TGCGCCAGCAGCCAAGAAAGACGAGACAGGGGTAACTATGGCTACACCTTC
NA	NA	TRBV7-9	TRBJ2-7	CASSPNSEQYF	TGTGCCAGCAGTCCCAATAGCGAGCAGTACTTC
NA	once	TRBV6-1	TRBJ1-2	CASSEAYRTGCGYTF	TGTGCCAGCAGTGAAGCGTACCGAACAGGGTGTGGCTACACCTTC
TRBD2	NA	TRBV11-2	TRBJ2-1	CASSLTRRDYGEFF	TGTGCCAGCAGCTTAACCAGACGGGACTATGGGGAGTTCTTC
NA	few	TRBV7-9	TRBJ2-5	CASSSPGRNNEQYF	TGTGCCAGCAGCTCCCCTGGGCGGAACAATGAGCAGTACTTC
TRBD1	many	TRBV2	TRBJ2-7	CASSLQGDNLYEQYF	TGTGCCAGCAGTTTACAGGGGGACAACCTATACGAGCAGTACTTC
TRBD2	NA	TRBV12-5	TRBJ2-7	CASGFQVMTSGYTYEQYF	TGTGCTAGTGGTTTTCAGGTAATGACTAGCGGATACACTTACGAGCAGTACTTC
NA	NA	TRBV7-2	TRBJ1-1	CASSLGTIEAFF	TGTGCCAGCAGCTTAGGCACGATCGAAGCTTTCTTT
TRBD1	once	TRBV20-1	TRBJ1-5	CSATDRDGNQPQHF	TGCAGTGCTACGGACAGGGATGGCAATCAGCCCCAGCATTTT
NA	NA	TRBV7-9	TRBJ1-4	CASSLETSVEKLFF	TGTGCCAGCAGCTTAGAGACGTCGGTGGAAAAACTGTTTTTT
TRBD1	NA	TRBV7-8	TRBJ2-4	CASSLADRANIQYF	TGTGCCAGCAGCTTAGCGGACAGGGCAAACATTCAGTACTTC
NA	NA	TRBV7-2	TRBJ1-2	CASSLVDRSIYGYTF	TGTGCCAGCAGCTTAGTTGACCGGTCCATCTATGGCTACACCTTC
TRBD2	NA	TRBV3-1	TRBJ2-7	CASRKTGTSGSYEQYF	TGTGCCAGCAGGAAAACCGGGACTAGCGGTTCGTACGAGCAGTACTTC
NA	few	TRBV29-1	TRBJ2-5	CSIAPGDGQETQYF	TGCAGCATTGCCCCGGGGGATGGGCAAGAGACCCAGTACTTC
TRBD1	few	TRBV6-6	TRBJ2-1	CASSYGQGAQNEQFF	TGTGCCAGCAGTTACGGACAGGGGGCGCAAAATGAGCAGTTCTTC
NA	few	TRBV4-3	TRBJ2-7	CASSQVSRGAEQYF	TGCGCCAGCAGCCAAGTTTCCCGCGGGGCCGAGCAGTACTTC
NA	once	TRBV6-5	TRBJ1-1	CASSYLAENTEAFF	TGTGCCAGCAGTTACTTAGCCGAGAACACTGAAGCTTTCTTT
TRBD1	NA	TRBV29-1	TRBJ2-4	CSVEAGGQGANIQYF	TGCAGCGTTGAAGCGGGCGGGCAGGGGGCAAACATTCAGTACTTC
NA	few	TRBV15	TRBJ1-1	CATSRDRYTEAFF	TGTGCCACCAGCAGAGATCGGTATACCGAAGCTTTCTTT
TRBD1	NA	TRBV12-3/TRBV12-4	TRBJ1-1	CASSSGQGRGAFF	TGTGCCAGCAGTTCCGGACAGGGACGAGGGGCTTTCTTT
TRBD2	NA	TRBV4-2	TRBJ2-5	CASSHRLAADVETQYF	TGTGCCAGCAGCCACCGACTAGCGGCTGACGTTGAGACCCAGTACTTC
TRBD1	NA	TRBV4-2	TRBJ1-1	CASRHNAGQGTEAFF	TGTGCCAGCAGGCACAACGCGGGACAGGGGACTGAAGCTTTCTTT
NA	NA	TRBV5-1	TRBJ2-7	CASSARRRASYEQYF	TGCGCCAGCAGCGCCCGGCGCAGAGCCTCCTACGAGCAGTACTTC